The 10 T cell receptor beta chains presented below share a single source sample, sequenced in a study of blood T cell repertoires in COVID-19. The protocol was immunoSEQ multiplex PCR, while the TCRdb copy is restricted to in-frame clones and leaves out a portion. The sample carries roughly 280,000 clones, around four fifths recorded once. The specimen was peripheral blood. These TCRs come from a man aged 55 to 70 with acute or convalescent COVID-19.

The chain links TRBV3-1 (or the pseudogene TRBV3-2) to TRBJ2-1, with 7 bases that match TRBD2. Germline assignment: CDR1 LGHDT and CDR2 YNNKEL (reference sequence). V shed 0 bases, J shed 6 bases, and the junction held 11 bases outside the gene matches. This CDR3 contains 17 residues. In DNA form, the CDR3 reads TGTGCCAGCAGCCAAGATTATGGCGGGAGCCCGGGCAATGAGCAGTTCTTC. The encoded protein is CASSQDYGGSPGNEQFF.

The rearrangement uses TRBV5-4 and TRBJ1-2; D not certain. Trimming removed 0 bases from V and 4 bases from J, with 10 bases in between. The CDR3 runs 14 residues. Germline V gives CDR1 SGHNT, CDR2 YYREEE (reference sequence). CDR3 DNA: TGTGCCAGCAGCTTGGCCTGGGCGATCTATGGCTACACCTTC. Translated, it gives CASSLAWAIYGYTF.

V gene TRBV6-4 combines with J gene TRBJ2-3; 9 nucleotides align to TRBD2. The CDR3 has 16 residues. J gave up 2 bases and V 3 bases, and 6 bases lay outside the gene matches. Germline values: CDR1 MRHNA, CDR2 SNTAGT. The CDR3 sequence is CASSDSASGTTDTQYF. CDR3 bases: TGTGCCAGCAGTGATTCGGCTAGCGGGACCACAGATACGCAGTATTTT.

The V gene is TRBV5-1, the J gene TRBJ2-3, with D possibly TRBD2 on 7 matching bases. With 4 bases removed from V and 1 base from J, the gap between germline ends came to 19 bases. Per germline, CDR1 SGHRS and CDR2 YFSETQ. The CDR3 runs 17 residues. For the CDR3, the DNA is TGCGCCAGCAGCCATAGGGGGGGAGTCCTCGGCACAGATACGCAGTATTTT. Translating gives CASSHRGGVLGTDTQYF.

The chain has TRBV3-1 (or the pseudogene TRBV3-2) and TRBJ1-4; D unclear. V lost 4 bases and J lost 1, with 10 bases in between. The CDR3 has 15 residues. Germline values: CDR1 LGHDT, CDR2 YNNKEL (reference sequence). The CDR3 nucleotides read TGTGCCAGCAGCCTGAGACTGCGAACTAATGAAAAACTGTTTTTT. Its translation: CASSLRLRTNEKLFF.

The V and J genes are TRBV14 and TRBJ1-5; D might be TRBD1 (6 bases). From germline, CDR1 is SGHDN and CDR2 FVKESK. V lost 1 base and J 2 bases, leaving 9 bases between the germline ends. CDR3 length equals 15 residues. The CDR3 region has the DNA TGTGCCAGCAGCCAAGTGGGACACCGCAATCAGCCCCAGCATTTT. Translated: CASSQVGHRNQPQHF.

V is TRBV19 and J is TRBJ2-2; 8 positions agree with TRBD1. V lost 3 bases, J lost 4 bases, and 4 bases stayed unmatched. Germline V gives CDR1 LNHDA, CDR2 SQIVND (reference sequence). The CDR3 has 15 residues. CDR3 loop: CASSITGGSTGELFF. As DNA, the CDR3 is TGTGCCAGTAGTATCACAGGGGGAAGCACCGGGGAGCTGTTTTTT.

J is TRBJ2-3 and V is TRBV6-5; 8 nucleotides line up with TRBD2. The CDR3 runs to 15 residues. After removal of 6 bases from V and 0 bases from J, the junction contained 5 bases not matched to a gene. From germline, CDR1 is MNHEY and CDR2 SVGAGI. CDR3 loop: CASRYTSGSTDTQYF. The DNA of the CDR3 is TGTGCCAGCAGGTACACTAGCGGTAGCACAGATACGCAGTATTTT.

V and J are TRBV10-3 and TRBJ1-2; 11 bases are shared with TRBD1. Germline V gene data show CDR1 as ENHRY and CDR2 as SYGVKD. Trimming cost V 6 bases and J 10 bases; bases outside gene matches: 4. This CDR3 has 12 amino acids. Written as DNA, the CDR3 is TGTGCCATCAGCCGGGACAGGGGGAACTACACCTTC. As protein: CAISRDRGNYTF.

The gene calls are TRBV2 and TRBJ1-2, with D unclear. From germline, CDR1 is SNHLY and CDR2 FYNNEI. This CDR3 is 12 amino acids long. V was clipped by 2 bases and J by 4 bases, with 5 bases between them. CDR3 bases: TGTGCCAGCAGTGAAATTAGCTATGGCTACACCTTC. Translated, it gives CASSEISYGYTF.